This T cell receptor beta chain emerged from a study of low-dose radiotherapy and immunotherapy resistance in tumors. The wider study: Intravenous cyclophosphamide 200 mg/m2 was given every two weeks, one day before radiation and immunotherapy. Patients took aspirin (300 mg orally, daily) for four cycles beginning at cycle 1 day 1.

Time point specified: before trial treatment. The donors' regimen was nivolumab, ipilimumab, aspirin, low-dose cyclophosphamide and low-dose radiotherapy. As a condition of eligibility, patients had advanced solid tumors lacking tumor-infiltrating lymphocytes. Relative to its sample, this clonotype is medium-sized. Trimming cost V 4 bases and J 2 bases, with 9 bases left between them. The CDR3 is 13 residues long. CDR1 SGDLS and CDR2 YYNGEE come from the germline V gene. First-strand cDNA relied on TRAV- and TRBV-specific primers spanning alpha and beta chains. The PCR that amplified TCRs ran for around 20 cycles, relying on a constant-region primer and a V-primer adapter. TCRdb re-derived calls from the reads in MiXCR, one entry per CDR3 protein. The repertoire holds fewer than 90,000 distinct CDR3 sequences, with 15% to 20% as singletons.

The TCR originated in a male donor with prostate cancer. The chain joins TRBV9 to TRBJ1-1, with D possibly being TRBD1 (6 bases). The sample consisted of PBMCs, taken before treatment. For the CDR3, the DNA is TGTGCCAGCAGCTCGGGACAAAACACTGAAGCTTTCTTT. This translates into CASSSGQNTEAFF.